This TCR beta chain originates from a study of neurological immune-mediated disorders. TCRdb re-analysed the 5' RACE reads in MiXCR, keeping a single row per CDR3 protein. The table has about 33,000 distinct CDR3 sequences, approximately 13% seen once; the top ten hold about 2.5%. This clonotype appeared many times. This CDR3 spans 14 amino acids. Germline values: CDR1 SGHRS, CDR2 YFSETQ. The V gene end was trimmed by 3 bases and the J gene end by 4 bases; junction bases not matched to a gene: 5. Time point indicated: longitudinal time-point 2. The V gene is TRBV5-1, the J gene TRBJ1-1; 8 bases fit TRBD1. What was sequenced was PBMCs. This sequence was found in a woman aged 40 to 49 in good health. CDR3 amino acids: CASSWGQEGTEAFF. The CDR3 nucleotides are TGCGCCAGCAGCTGGGGACAGGAAGGCACTGAAGCTTTCTTT.